These T cell receptor beta chains were read from a single sample in a study of cytomegalovirus exposure and HLA in healthy donors. The data were produced by immunoSEQ multiplex PCR, yet TCRdb's version contains in-frame clones alone and is incomplete. The sample holds under 200,000 clones, just under 80% seen once. Sequenced input: PBMCs. Receptor source: a woman in her 50s in good health and CMV-seronegative. The CDR3 runs from the conserved cysteine through the conserved F or W. D genes are given only for firm matches. Rows give clone size only sometimes, using once, few, many, or a class for an expanded clone.

j_call: TRBJ2-4
d_call: -
v_call: TRBV18
clone_size: -
cdr3_aa: CASSQVWEAKNIQYF
cdr3_nt: TGTGCCAGCTCCCAGGTGTGGGAGGCCAAAAACATTCAGTACTTC

j_call: TRBJ1-2
d_call: TRBD1
v_call: TRBV28
clone_size: -
cdr3_aa: CASSLGQGNYGYTF
cdr3_nt: TGTGCCAGCAGTCTGGGACAGGGGAACTATGGCTACACCTTC

j_call: TRBJ2-1
d_call: TRBD2
v_call: TRBV19
clone_size: -
cdr3_aa: CASSIIGSGALINEQFF
cdr3_nt: TGTGCCAGTAGTATAATTGGTAGCGGGGCCCTCATTAATGAGCAGTTCTTC

j_call: TRBJ2-1
d_call: TRBD2
v_call: TRBV7-6
clone_size: -
cdr3_aa: CASSHSHWTGLAQPNEQFF
cdr3_nt: TGTGCCAGCAGCCACTCACATTGGACCGGACTAGCGCAACCCAATGAGCAGTTCTTC

j_call: TRBJ1-5
d_call: -
v_call: TRBV4-3
clone_size: -
cdr3_aa: CASSPARRGDQPQHF
cdr3_nt: TGCGCCAGCAGCCCGGCCCGCCGCGGGGATCAGCCCCAGCATTTT

j_call: TRBJ1-3
d_call: TRBD1
v_call: TRBV11-2
clone_size: once
cdr3_aa: CASSTRQGKTGNTIYF
cdr3_nt: TGTGCCAGCAGCACCCGACAGGGCAAAACTGGAAACACCATATATTTT

j_call: TRBJ1-5
d_call: TRBD1
v_call: TRBV27
clone_size: -
cdr3_aa: CASSPGTGGDQPQHF
cdr3_nt: TGTGCCAGCAGTCCGGGGACAGGGGGCGATCAGCCCCAGCATTTT

j_call: TRBJ2-7
d_call: -
v_call: TRBV10-3
clone_size: -
cdr3_aa: CAISEWGGTSYEQYF
cdr3_nt: TGTGCCATCAGTGAGTGGGGGGGGACATCCTACGAGCAGTACTTC

j_call: TRBJ2-7
d_call: -
v_call: TRBV5-1
clone_size: once
cdr3_aa: CASSAREDYHEQYF
cdr3_nt: TGCGCCAGCAGCGCCCGCGAGGACTACCACGAGCAGTACTTC

j_call: TRBJ1-2
d_call: TRBD1
v_call: TRBV6-5
clone_size: once
cdr3_aa: CASSYQGAFGYYGYTF
cdr3_nt: TGTGCCAGCAGTTACCAGGGGGCCTTCGGGTACTATGGCTACACCTTC

j_call: TRBJ2-7
d_call: -
v_call: TRBV5-4
clone_size: few
cdr3_aa: CASSFWGRVGGYEQYF
cdr3_nt: TGTGCCAGCAGCTTCTGGGGAAGAGTAGGAGGCTACGAGCAGTACTTC

j_call: TRBJ2-1
d_call: TRBD2
v_call: TRBV6-5
clone_size: -
cdr3_aa: CASSYSGLAGGNEQFF
cdr3_nt: TGTGCCAGCAGTTACTCGGGACTAGCGGGAGGCAATGAGCAGTTCTTC

j_call: TRBJ2-1
d_call: TRBD2
v_call: TRBV5-1
clone_size: once
cdr3_aa: CASSLVPSGGVDEQFF
cdr3_nt: TGCGCCAGCAGCTTGGTCCCTAGCGGGGGGGTGGATGAGCAGTTCTTC

j_call: TRBJ1-2
d_call: -
v_call: TRBV5-1
clone_size: -
cdr3_aa: CASSLASTDYGYTF
cdr3_nt: TGCGCCAGCAGCTTGGCCTCGACAGACTATGGCTACACCTTC

j_call: TRBJ2-7
d_call: TRBD1
v_call: TRBV4-3
clone_size: -
cdr3_aa: CASSQEGTGSYEQYF
cdr3_nt: TGCGCCAGCAGCCAAGAAGGGACAGGGTCCTACGAGCAGTACTTC

j_call: TRBJ2-1
d_call: -
v_call: TRBV29-1
clone_size: -
cdr3_aa: CSVGSGLDEQFF
cdr3_nt: TGCAGCGTTGGGTCAGGGTTGGATGAGCAGTTCTTC

j_call: TRBJ2-5
d_call: TRBD2
v_call: TRBV7-2
clone_size: -
cdr3_aa: CASSLEAGGETQYF
cdr3_nt: TGTGCCAGCAGCTTAGAAGCGGGGGGAGAGACCCAGTACTTC

j_call: TRBJ1-2
d_call: -
v_call: TRBV28
clone_size: -
cdr3_aa: CASSSQGFYGYTF
cdr3_nt: TGTGCCAGCAGTTCTCAGGGGTTCTATGGCTACACCTTC

j_call: TRBJ2-7
d_call: -
v_call: TRBV28
clone_size: -
cdr3_aa: CASVGTRTYEQYF
cdr3_nt: TGTGCCAGCGTGGGGACAAGGACCTACGAGCAGTACTTC

j_call: TRBJ1-5
d_call: TRBD1
v_call: TRBV7-2
clone_size: -
cdr3_aa: CASSLQGAVEPQHF
cdr3_nt: TGTGCCAGCAGCTTGCAGGGGGCGGTTGAGCCCCAGCATTTT

j_call: TRBJ2-3
d_call: -
v_call: TRBV2
clone_size: -
cdr3_aa: CASLQLIGTDTQYF
cdr3_nt: TGTGCCAGCCTACAGCTGATTGGCACAGATACGCAGTATTTT

j_call: TRBJ2-5
d_call: -
v_call: TRBV9
clone_size: -
cdr3_aa: CASSVAGFETQYF
cdr3_nt: TGTGCCAGCAGCGTAGCAGGGTTCGAGACCCAGTACTTC

j_call: TRBJ2-6
d_call: -
v_call: TRBV5-1
clone_size: -
cdr3_aa: CASSWTAGANVLTF
cdr3_nt: TGCGCCAGCAGCTGGACAGCTGGGGCCAACGTCCTGACTTTC

j_call: TRBJ1-1
d_call: -
v_call: TRBV18
clone_size: -
cdr3_aa: CASSPRGEVEAFF
cdr3_nt: TGTGCCAGCTCACCACGGGGGGAGGTTGAAGCTTTCTTT

j_call: TRBJ2-5
d_call: -
v_call: TRBV7-2
clone_size: few
cdr3_aa: CASSAGGKGETQYF
cdr3_nt: TGTGCCAGCAGCGCGGGCGGGAAGGGGGAGACCCAGTACTTC

j_call: TRBJ1-2
d_call: -
v_call: TRBV4-1
clone_size: -
cdr3_aa: CASSQVRISGYTF
cdr3_nt: TGCGCCAGCAGCCAAGTGCGGATTTCAGGCTACACCTTC

j_call: TRBJ2-1
d_call: TRBD1
v_call: TRBV7-9
clone_size: -
cdr3_aa: CASSPTGGNYNEQFF
cdr3_nt: TGTGCCAGCAGTCCTACAGGGGGCAACTACAATGAGCAGTTCTTC

j_call: TRBJ1-1
d_call: -
v_call: TRBV7-2
clone_size: -
cdr3_aa: CASSLARTVNTEAFF
cdr3_nt: TGTGCCAGCAGCTTAGCGCGGACAGTGAACACTGAAGCTTTCTTT

j_call: TRBJ2-1
d_call: TRBD2
v_call: TRBV11-1
clone_size: -
cdr3_aa: CASSLGTTHANEQFF
cdr3_nt: TGTGCCAGCAGCCTCGGGACTACCCACGCGAATGAGCAGTTCTTC

j_call: TRBJ2-3
d_call: -
v_call: TRBV11-2
clone_size: -
cdr3_aa: CASSLRTFPADTQYF
cdr3_nt: TGTGCCAGCAGCTTAAGGACTTTTCCAGCAGATACGCAGTATTTT

j_call: TRBJ1-4
d_call: TRBD1
v_call: TRBV19
clone_size: -
cdr3_aa: CASTPGGGWNEKLFF
cdr3_nt: TGTGCCAGTACCCCAGGGGGCGGTTGGAATGAAAAACTGTTTTTT

j_call: TRBJ1-5
d_call: TRBD1
v_call: TRBV5-1
clone_size: -
cdr3_aa: CASSSGGADQPQHF
cdr3_nt: TGCGCCAGCAGCTCAGGGGGCGCAGATCAGCCCCAGCATTTT

j_call: TRBJ2-1
d_call: TRBD2
v_call: TRBV7-8
clone_size: few
cdr3_aa: CASSLWTSVEQFF
cdr3_nt: TGTGCCAGCAGCTTATGGACTAGCGTTGAGCAGTTCTTC

j_call: TRBJ1-3
d_call: TRBD1
v_call: TRBV6-1
clone_size: -
cdr3_aa: CASSGYRGQKNTIYF
cdr3_nt: TGTGCCAGCAGTGGATACAGGGGGCAGAAAAACACCATATATTTT

j_call: TRBJ1-2
d_call: TRBD1
v_call: TRBV18
clone_size: -
cdr3_aa: CASSPLPGTGDGYTF
cdr3_nt: TGTGCCAGCTCACCACTGCCCGGGACAGGGGATGGCTACACCTTC

j_call: TRBJ1-3
d_call: -
v_call: TRBV5-1
clone_size: -
cdr3_aa: CASSLTGFGNTIYF
cdr3_nt: TGCGCCAGCAGCTTAACAGGGTTTGGAAACACCATATATTTT

j_call: TRBJ2-5
d_call: TRBD2
v_call: TRBV6-6
clone_size: few
cdr3_aa: CATKRAGWEETQYF
cdr3_nt: TGTGCCACCAAACGAGCGGGATGGGAAGAGACCCAGTACTTC

j_call: TRBJ1-5
d_call: -
v_call: TRBV19
clone_size: -
cdr3_aa: CASSIDPDQPQHF
cdr3_nt: TGTGCCAGTAGTATAGATCCTGATCAGCCCCAGCATTTT

j_call: TRBJ2-3
d_call: -
v_call: TRBV28
clone_size: -
cdr3_aa: CASIPNGRRTDTQYF
cdr3_nt: TGTGCCAGCATCCCTAACGGGAGACGCACAGATACGCAGTATTTT